This entry lists 20 T cell receptor beta chains sequenced from one sample in a study of post-analysis software for immune sequencing data. Every TCR beta cDNA library bore unique molecular identifiers. MiXCR, run by TCRdb on the PCR reads, gives a single entry per CDR3 protein. The data show about 460,000 distinct CDR3 sequences, around 40% seen once. Whole-study findings and limits: Five or six TRBV segments were more frequent in patients than controls; TRBV5-6, TRBV5-1 and TRBV20-1 belonged to this group.

Antigen specificity for these receptors is unknown. The specimen sequenced was blood. Receptors originate from a girl aged 5-17 years with multiple sclerosis.

Only one count was recorded for this clonotype. The chain carries TRBV28 and TRBJ2-1, with D maybe TRBD1 (7 bases). CDR3 size: 16 residues. Germline CDR1 is MDHEN and CDR2 is SYDVKM. Trimming removed 4 bases at V and 6 bases at J, with 19 bases between. The DNA of the CDR3 is TGTGCCAGCAGTTCCCACAGGGGACTCAATCCCAATGAGCAGTTCTTC. Translated, it gives CASSSHRGLNPNEQFF.

The rearrangement uses TRBV21-1 and TRBJ2-7; TRBD2, the table's D call, was not compared with the DNA. The end of the DNA fits TRBJ2-5 better, so the J call may be wrong. TRBV21-1 is marked as a pseudogene. CDR3 length: 17 amino acids. The CDR3, as DNA: TGTGCCAGCAGCAAAGTCTGTACGCGGGAGGGCCAAGAGACCCAGTACTTC. This encodes CASSKVCTREGQETQYF.

The chain recombines TRBV20-1 with TRBJ2-1; no definite D call. The CDR3 totals 14 residues. Germline-derived CDR1 and CDR2 are DFQATT and SNEGSKA (reference sequence). Trimming took 3 bases from V and 0 from J, leaving 9 bases between them. The CDR3 spells CSASPSHSYNEQFF. DNA of the CDR3: TGCAGTGCTAGTCCCAGCCACTCCTACAATGAGCAGTTCTTC.

The chain links TRBV29-1 to TRBJ1-2, with D possibly matching TRBD1 (5 bases). CDR1 and CDR2 from the germline V gene are SQVTM and ANQGSEA. The CDR3 runs 11 residues. V was cut by 3 bases and J by 7 bases, with 9 bases left in between. The CDR3 loop reads CSVEDTLGYTF. CDR3 nucleotides: TGCAGCGTTGAGGACACCCTTGGCTACACCTTC.

This clonotype appeared a few times. V and J are TRBV5-1 and TRBJ2-7, with 10 bases fitting TRBD2. V was pared by 4 bases and J by 1 base, with 14 bases of the junction left unmatched. Germline V gives CDR1 SGHRS, CDR2 YFSETQ. The CDR3 loop spans 18 amino acids. CDR3 DNA: TGCGCCAGCAGCACCAATCTAGCGGGAGAAGCTATTTCCTACGAGCAGTACTTC. This gives the protein CASSTNLAGEAISYEQYF.

This clonotype appeared a single time. The chain joins TRBV20-1 to TRBJ1-2; D is possibly TRBD1 (6 bases). V was trimmed by 3 bases and J by 8 bases, leaving 19 bases between them. CDR1 is DFQATT and CDR2 is SNEGSKA in the germline V gene (reference sequence). CDR3 length: 14 amino acids. The CDR3: CSASPGGGPYGYTF. The CDR3 DNA reads TGCAGTGCTAGCCCCGGTGGGGGGCCCTACGGCTACACCTTC.

This clonotype was seen a handful of times. The chain combines TRBV20-1 with TRBJ2-1; 8 bases line up with TRBD2. V lost 4 bases to trimming and J lost 4 bases; unmatched junction nucleotides: 6. Germline CDR1 reads DFQATT; CDR2 reads SNEGSKA (reference sequence). The CDR3 runs 14 residues. In DNA form, the CDR3 reads TGCAGTGCTACCCGGACTAGCAAATACAATGAGCAGTTCTTC. Its protein product is CSATRTSKYNEQFF.

The chain employs TRBV28 and TRBJ1-1, with D possibly being TRBD1 (5 bases). V shed 6 bases and J shed 1 base, with 21 bases lying between them. Germline assignment: CDR1 MDHEN and CDR2 SYDVKM. This CDR3 has 17 residues. This chain's CDR3 is CASRIERGGVGNTEAFF. In nucleotides, the CDR3 is TGTGCCAGCAGGATTGAAAGGGGCGGGGTTGGGAACACTGAAGCTTTCTTT.

The table lists this clonotype with a few counts. The chain joins TRBV20-1 to TRBJ2-7; 8 bases align to TRBD2. CDR1 is DFQATT, CDR2 SNEGSKA, per germline (reference sequence). J lost 5 bases, V lost 5 bases, and 2 bases had no gene match. The CDR3 consists of 11 residues. This CDR3 is CSAGLADEQYF. The DNA for the CDR3 is TGCAGTGCTGGACTAGCCGACGAGCAGTACTTC.

This clonotype was detected only a few times. The V gene is TRBV4-3, the J gene TRBJ1-2; D possibly corresponds to TRBD1 (5 bases). The CDR3 is 13 residues long. CDR1 and CDR2 (germline): LGHNA, YSLEER. Deletions cut 0 bases from V and 7 bases from J, with 9 bases between. CDR3 residues: CASSQDAGTGYTF. CDR3 DNA sequence: TGCGCCAGCAGCCAAGATGCGGGGACTGGCTACACCTTC.

This clonotype was observed a few times. Compared with germline, one end of the junction differs, possibly owing to a read error. The chain carries TRBV11-1 and TRBJ1-3; D might be TRBD1 (6 bases). The CDR3 loop spans 16 amino acids. Germline V gene sequence: CDR1 SGHAT, CDR2 FQDESV (reference sequence). CDR3 region: CASSLDGTTRGNTIYF. CDR3 sequence (DNA): TGCGCCAGCAGCTTAGACGGGACAACGAGAGGAAACACCATATATTTT.

V gene TRBV5-4 combines with J gene TRBJ2-7, with 9 positions matching TRBD1. The CDR3 covers 16 residues. J was trimmed by 3 bases and V by 4 bases; bases with no gene match: 11. The germline V gene encodes CDR1 SGHNT and CDR2 YYREEE (reference sequence). The CDR3 reads CASSLTGGAGHYEQYF. In DNA form, the CDR3 reads TGTGCCAGCAGCCTCACAGGGGGCGCTGGTCACTACGAGCAGTACTTC.

Remarks on this clonotype: The junction departs from germline at one end; a sequencing error may be responsible. The rearrangement joins TRBV19 to TRBJ1-5, with D possibly being TRBD1 (6 bases). CDR3 length: 13 amino acids. Germline CDR1 reads LNHDA; CDR2 reads SQIVND (reference sequence). The CDR3 DNA follows: TGTGCCGGTAGTGGACAGACCAATCAGCCCCAGCATTTT. This translates into CAGSGQTNQPQHF.

This clonotype was seen a few times. The chain carries TRBV7-2 and TRBJ2-7; 8 bases fit TRBD1. The CDR3 has 16 amino acids. CDR1 and CDR2 from the germline V gene are SGHTA and FQGNSA. V trimming: 5 bases; J trimming: 0 bases; junction bases outside the gene matches: 9. CDR3 in amino acids: CASSPPRTGHSYEQYF. The DNA for the CDR3 is TGTGCCAGCAGCCCACCCCGGACAGGGCACTCCTACGAGCAGTACTTC. Complete variable domain (other parts from reference TRBV7-2 and TRBJ2-7): GAGVSQSPSNKVTEKGKDVELRCDPISGHTALYWYRQSLGQGLEFLIYFQGNSAPDKSGLPSDRFSAERTGGSVSTLTIQRTQQEDSAVYLCASSPPRTGHSYEQYFGPGTRLTVT.

This chain links TRBV20-1 with TRBJ1-2; 9 bases match TRBD1. The CDR3 loop spans 17 amino acids. Per germline, CDR1 DFQATT and CDR2 SNEGSKA (reference sequence). With V trimmed by 5 bases and J by 7 bases, 20 bases remained unmatched. CDR3 sequence reads: CSAGNQQGALGDSGYTF. CDR3 sequence (DNA): TGCAGTGCTGGGAACCAACAGGGGGCCTTGGGAGACAGTGGCTACACCTTC.

To note about this clonotype: A much larger clone lies a single base off, so this may be a read error. This chain joins TRBV7-2 and TRBJ2-7; tentatively, D is TRBD2 (5 bases). The length of the CDR3 is 15 residues. V gave up 6 bases and J gave up 1 base, with 16 bases separating them. The germline V gene has CDR1 SGHTA and CDR2 FQGNSA. The CDR3 nucleotides are TGTGCCAGCAGAGAGGGCCCTTCATGGTCCTACGAGCAGTACTTC. Protein sequence: CASREGPSWSYEQYF.

This clonotype was observed a handful of times. This chain joins TRBV3-1 and TRBJ2-3; 7 positions match TRBD2. Germline-derived CDR1 and CDR2 are LGHDT and YNNKEL (reference sequence). V lost 0 bases and J lost 3; bases outside the gene matches: 12. CDR3 length equals 18 residues. CDR3 sequence (DNA): TGTGCCAGCAGCCAAGATTCGACGGGGCTAGCGGCAACAGATACGCAGTATTTT. Protein product: CASSQDSTGLAATDTQYF.

The chain has TRBV20-1 and TRBJ2-1, with TRBD2 identical over 9 bases. This CDR3 has 15 amino acids. CDR1 DFQATT and CDR2 SNEGSKA come from the germline V gene (reference sequence). Trimming cost V 6 bases and J 4 bases; bases outside gene matches: 10. Here the CDR3 reads CSAPTTSGFYNEQFF. The CDR3 DNA follows: TGCAGTGCCCCTACCACTAGCGGGTTTTACAATGAGCAGTTCTTC.

This rearrangement joins TRBV28 to TRBJ2-7; no reliable D call. Trimming stripped 8 bases from V and 0 bases from J, with 11 bases between. This CDR3 contains 13 residues. CDR1 MDHEN and CDR2 SYDVKM come from the germline V gene. The CDR3 DNA is TGTGCCAGCGTAAGAAAGGACTCCTACGAGCAGTACTTC. Residues: CASVRKDSYEQYF.

J is TRBJ2-1 and V is TRBV5-1; the match to TRBD2 covers 9 bases. Looked up from germline, CDR1 is SGHRS and CDR2 is YFSETQ. J was trimmed by 8 bases and V by 0 bases; bases with no gene match: 9. The CDR3 extends over 16 amino acids. The CDR3 DNA sequence: TGCGCCAGCAGCTTGGCCAGGGCGGGAGGGATCGATGAGCAGTTCTTC. Protein sequence: CASSLARAGGIDEQFF.